Presented here are 18 T cell receptor beta chains from one specimen sequenced in a study of early T cells in non-severe SARS-CoV-2 infection. Via MiXCR, TCRdb re-called the 5' RACE reads, giving one row per CDR3 protein. The table lists around 44,000 distinct CDR3 sequences, 7.7% of them singletons. The sample consisted of whole blood. These receptors were taken from an adult who was a healthcare worker with PCR-confirmed SARS-CoV-2 infection or an uninfected control (not recorded which).

This clonotype was seen at least ten times. The chain is built from TRBV12-3 or TRBV12-4 and TRBJ2-3; D gene ambiguous. V lost 6 bases, J lost 4 bases, and 8 bases lay in between. The CDR3 covers 12 residues. The CDR3, as DNA: TGTGCCAGCAGCCCCCTGCCAGATACGCAGTATTTT. It encodes CASSPLPDTQYF.

The rearrangement joins TRBV29-1 to TRBJ2-7, with D tentatively TRBD1 (5 bases). V lost 1 base and J 5 bases, leaving 9 bases between the germline ends. The CDR3 is made up of 12 amino acids. The germline CDR1 and CDR2 sequences are SQVTM and ANQGSEA. The CDR3 protein is CSVEVRANEQYF. For the CDR3, the DNA is TGCAGCGTTGAAGTCAGGGCAAACGAGCAGTACTTC.

V usage is TRBV12-3 or TRBV12-4 and J usage is TRBJ2-2; D call uncertain. The CDR3 is 13 amino acids. Trimming pared 6 bases from V and 7 bases from J, leaving 12 bases between. CDR3 sequence: CASSPLWFGELFF. The CDR3 nucleotides are TGTGCCAGCAGCCCGCTTTGGTTCGGGGAGCTGTTTTTT.

In its sample, this clonotype was seen many times. V gene TRBV28 combines with J gene TRBJ1-5; tentative D call: TRBD1 (5 bases). From germline, CDR1 is MDHEN and CDR2 SYDVKM. V was pared by 8 bases and J by 0 bases, with 11 bases between. The CDR3 contains 14 residues. CDR3 nucleotides: TGTGCCAGCTGCACAGGACATAGCAATCAGCCCCAGCATTTT. Its translation: CASCTGHSNQPQHF.

This clonotype was counted many times. The chain is built from TRBV6-1 and TRBJ1-4; the D is unclear. This CDR3 comprises 12 residues. Germline CDR1 MNHNS, CDR2 SASEGT. Trimming took off 4 bases at V and 5 bases at J, with 5 bases between the two ends. The DNA for the CDR3 is TGTGCCAGCAGTGGGATGAATGAAAAACTGTTTTTT. Protein: CASSGMNEKLFF.

Many counts were recorded for this clonotype. The chain combines TRBV29-1 with TRBJ2-2; D unclear. The CDR3 spans 12 residues. Trimming took 3 bases from V and 6 from J, leaving 8 bases between them. The germline V gene encodes CDR1 SQVTM and CDR2 ANQGSEA. The CDR3 reads CSVDTAAGELFF. For the CDR3, the DNA is TGCAGCGTTGATACGGCGGCCGGGGAGCTGTTTTTT.

The V and J genes are TRBV7-9 and TRBJ1-2; D call uncertain. Germline V gives CDR1 SEHNR, CDR2 FQNEAQ (reference sequence). With 4 bases removed from V and 1 base from J, the gap between germline ends came to 7 bases. The CDR3 is 13 residues long. CDR3 sequence (DNA): TGTGCCAGCAGCTACCAGAGTAACTATGGCTACACCTTC. This codes for CASSYQSNYGYTF.

This clonotype was picked up many times. The chain has TRBV6-2 or TRBV6-3 and TRBJ2-3; a possible D gene is TRBD2 (5 bases). Germline values: CDR1 MNHEY, CDR2 SVGEGT. CDR3 length: 18 amino acids. Trimming shortened V by 2 bases and J by 2 bases, and 20 bases separated the two germline ends. The CDR3 DNA reads TGTGCCAGCAGTTACCCCGACTCGTCCGGACTGGACACAGATACGCAGTATTTT. Translated: CASSYPDSSGLDTDTQYF.

This clonotype was counted between two and nine times. The chain uses TRBV6-6 and TRBJ1-5, with 8 bases aligning to TRBD1. Trimming removed 2 bases from V and 4 bases from J; junction bases left unmatched: 10. CDR3 length: 17 amino acids. CDR1 is MNHNY, CDR2 SVGAGI, per germline (reference sequence). The CDR3 DNA sequence: TGTGCCAGCAGTTACCCCGGACAGGGAATAAGTAATCAGCCCCAGCATTTT. Translating it yields CASSYPGQGISNQPQHF.

This clonotype was seen a handful of times. V usage is TRBV21-1 and J usage is TRBJ2-5; the tabulated D call, TRBD2, remains unverified against the DNA. TRBV21-1 is a pseudogene. This CDR3 is built from 18 residues. The DNA for the CDR3 is TGTGCCATCAGCTCCTGCCGGCTAGCGGGACTGTACCAAGAGACCCAGTACTTC. Translated, it gives CAISSCRLAGLYQETQYF.

This clonotype has ten or more counts. This chain connects TRBV4-2 to TRBJ2-5; 7 positions agree with TRBD1. V lost 0 bases and J lost 14; bases outside the gene matches: 18. CDR3 length: 16 residues. Per germline, CDR1 LGHNA and CDR2 YNFKEQ. The CDR3 loop is CASSQDNYESATGNYF. In DNA form, the CDR3 reads TGTGCCAGCAGCCAAGATAATTATGAGAGCGCGACAGGGAATTACTTC.

Only a few counts were recorded for this clonotype. The genes are TRBV5-5 and TRBJ2-1; D ambiguous. CDR3 length: 15 amino acids. Germline assignment: CDR1 SGHKS and CDR2 YYEKEE (reference sequence). The V and J ends lost 2 bases and 4 bases respectively, with 13 bases between them. The CDR3 bases are TGTGCCAGCAGCTTAAGGCCTCCTGGATACAATGAGCAGTTCTTC. Protein: CASSLRPPGYNEQFF.

By share, this clonotype ranks as medium-sized. V is TRBV28 and J is TRBJ2-1; 7 bases line up with TRBD1. The CDR3 is 13 residues long. V lost 8 bases and J lost 8; bases outside the gene matches: 9. Per the germline V gene, CDR1 is MDHEN and CDR2 is SYDVKM. The chain's CDR3 is CASQGTDSHEQFF. The CDR3, as DNA: TGTGCCAGCCAGGGGACAGACTCCCATGAGCAGTTCTTC.

The chain couples TRBV6-2 or TRBV6-3 to TRBJ2-1; 10 nucleotides agree with TRBD2. Trimming cost V 2 bases and J 6 bases; bases outside gene matches: 7. This CDR3 has 16 residues. CDR1 is MNHEY and CDR2 is SVGEGT in the germline V gene. CDR3 region: CASSYGASGGFNEQFF. CDR3 bases: TGTGCCAGCAGTTACGGAGCTAGCGGGGGCTTCAATGAGCAGTTCTTC.

This clonotype came up many times. The chain is built from TRBV2 and TRBJ2-1, with D possibly matching TRBD1 (5 bases). The V end lost 7 bases, the J end lost 0 bases, and 10 bases lay between the germline ends. There are 14 residues in the CDR3. Germline-derived CDR1 and CDR2 are SNHLY and FYNNEI. This chain's CDR3 is CASKGSSSYNEQFF. DNA of the CDR3: TGTGCCAGCAAGGGGTCCAGCTCCTACAATGAGCAGTTCTTC.

This clonotype turned up a few times. V usage is TRBV28 and J usage is TRBJ1-2, with D unresolved. The CDR3 has 14 amino acids. V was shortened by 6 bases and J by 4 bases, with 15 bases between the two germline ends. The germline V gene has CDR1 MDHEN and CDR2 SYDVKM. As DNA, the CDR3 is TGTGCCAGCAGCTCTTTGGAGGTAGTCTATGGCTACACCTTC. Protein sequence: CASSSLEVVYGYTF.

This clonotype came up a few times. A read error may produce the germline difference seen at one junction end. The CDR3, as DNA: TGTGTCAGCAGTTTTAGGGGGCCGAACACTGAAGCTTTCTTT. Translating it yields CVSSFRGPNTEAFF. J is TRBJ1-1 and V is TRBV28; TRBD1 agrees at 7 bases. The germline gives CDR1 MDHEN, CDR2 SYDVKM. The CDR3 is 14 residues long.

This clonotype was recorded many times. The chain joins TRBV6-4 to TRBJ2-3, with 10 positions matching TRBD2. Germline assignment: CDR1 MRHNA and CDR2 SNTAGT. J lost 1 base, V lost 6 bases, and 7 bases had no gene match. The CDR3 runs 16 residues. CDR3 in DNA: TGTGCCAGCAGCAGTAGCGGGGGGAGTGGCACAGATACGCAGTATTTT. This codes for CASSSSGGSGTDTQYF.